This T cell receptor (beta chain) was recovered during a study of CD8+ T cells in alopecia areata. Background on the study: Treated patients took oral tofacitinib at 5 to 10 mg twice daily. Regarding the study as a whole: In lesional scalp, particularly from alopecia totalis/universalis, clonality was higher than in normal scalp.

Specimens obtained from alopecia areata patients comprised lesional scalp punch biopsies and peripheral blood. Extraction of RNA preceded its reverse transcription into cDNA, which served as the sequencing template. Measured with immunoSEQ multiplex PCR; TCRdb has only the in-frame clones, and not every one. This sample carries 110,000 to 150,000 clones, 40% to 65% of them seen once, and the ten largest clones take over 0.85%. The length of the CDR3 is 14 residues. Germline V gene lookup returns CDR1 SQVTM and CDR2 ANQGSEA. Trimming cost V 5 bases and J 0 bases, with 10 bases left between them. This clone showed up just a few times. Its antigen is not identified.

The source was CD4+ T cells sorted from blood, collected at week 0. This receptor was taken from a human donor with alopecia areata. The chain couples TRBV29-1 to TRBJ2-2; D is uncertain. DNA of the CDR3: TGCAGCGTTCAACAGAATCCGAACACCGGGGAGCTGTTTTTT. This codes for CSVQQNPNTGELFF.